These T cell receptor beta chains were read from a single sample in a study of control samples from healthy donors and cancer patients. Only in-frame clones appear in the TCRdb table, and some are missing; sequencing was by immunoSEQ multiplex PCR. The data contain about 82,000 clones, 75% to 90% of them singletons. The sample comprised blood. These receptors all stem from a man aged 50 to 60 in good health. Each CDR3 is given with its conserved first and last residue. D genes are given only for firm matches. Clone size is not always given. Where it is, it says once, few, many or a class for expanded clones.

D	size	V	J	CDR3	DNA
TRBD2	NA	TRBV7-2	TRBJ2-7	CASSLSGTRSYEQYF	TGTGCCAGCAGCTTAAGCGGGACCCGCTCCTACGAGCAGTACTTC
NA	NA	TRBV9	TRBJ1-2	CASSLNYRVWYGYTF	TGTGCCAGCAGCCTAAATTACAGGGTTTGGTATGGCTACACCTTC
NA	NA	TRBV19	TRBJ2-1	CASSIIRVGFF	TGTGCCAGTAGTATTATAAGGGTCGGGTTCTTC
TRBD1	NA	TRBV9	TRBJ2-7	CASSLRTGGYEQYF	TGTGCCAGCAGCCTCAGGACAGGGGGCTACGAGCAGTACTTC
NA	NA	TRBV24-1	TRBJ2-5	CATSDPRTGQETQYF	TGTGCCACCAGTGATCCCAGGACGGGGCAAGAGACCCAGTACTTC
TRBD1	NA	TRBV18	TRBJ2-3	CASSPTRTGTKTTDTQYF	TGTGCCAGCTCACCGACCCGGACAGGTACAAAAACCACAGATACGCAGTATTTT
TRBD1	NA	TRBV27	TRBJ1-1	CASDLRRGQGNTEAFF	TGTGCCAGCGACCTTAGGAGGGGGCAGGGGAACACTGAAGCTTTCTTT
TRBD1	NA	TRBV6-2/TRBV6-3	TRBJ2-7	CASSYSLRTGTYEQYF	TGTGCCAGCAGTTACTCTTTGAGGACAGGCACCTACGAGCAGTACTTC
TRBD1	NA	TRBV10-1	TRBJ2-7	CASILPQGCYEQYF	TGCGCCAGCATTCTTCCACAGGGGTGCTACGAGCAGTACTTC
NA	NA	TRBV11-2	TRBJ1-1	CASSFSQSTEAFF	TGTGCCAGCAGCTTTAGCCAGTCCACTGAAGCTTTCTTT
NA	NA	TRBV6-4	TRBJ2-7	CASRWAGDLSSYEQYF	TGTGCCAGCCGGTGGGCAGGGGACCTGAGCTCCTACGAGCAGTACTTC
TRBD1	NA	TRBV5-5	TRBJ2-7	CASSTGTGGSYEQYF	TGTGCCAGCAGCACCGGGACAGGGGGCTCCTACGAGCAGTACTTC
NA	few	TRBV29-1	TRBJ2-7	CSVRGTYSYEQYF	TGCAGCGTGAGGGGGACATACTCCTACGAGCAGTACTTC
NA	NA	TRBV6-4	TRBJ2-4	CASSADRAKNIQYF	TGTGCCAGCAGTGCCGACAGGGCCAAAAACATTCAGTACTTC
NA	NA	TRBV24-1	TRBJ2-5	CATSVDGPQETQYF	TGTGCCACCAGTGTGGACGGACCTCAAGAGACCCAGTACTTC
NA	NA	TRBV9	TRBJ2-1	CASSAKTRSSYNEQFF	TGTGCCAGCAGCGCCAAGACTAGGAGCTCCTACAATGAGCAGTTCTTC
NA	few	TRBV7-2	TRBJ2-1	CASSLTEQQFF	TGTGCCAGCAGCTTGACAGAGCAGCAGTTCTTC
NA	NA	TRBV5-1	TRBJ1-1	CASSHLGGNTEAFF	TGCGCCAGCAGCCACTTGGGGGGGAACACTGAAGCTTTCTTT
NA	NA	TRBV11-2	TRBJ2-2	CASSLVALRTYTGELFF	TGTGCCAGCAGCTTAGTAGCTTTAAGGACGTACACCGGGGAGCTGTTTTTT
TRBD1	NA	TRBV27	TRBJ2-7	CASSFRDRGLEQYF	TGTGCCAGCAGTTTTCGGGACAGGGGGCTCGAGCAGTACTTC
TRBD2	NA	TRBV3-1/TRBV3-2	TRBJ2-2	CASGGDQTTGELFF	TGTGCCAGCGGGGGGGACCAAACCACCGGGGAGCTGTTTTTT
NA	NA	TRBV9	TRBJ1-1	CASSVVGGLDTEAFF	TGTGCCAGCAGCGTAGTCGGGGGCTTGGACACTGAAGCTTTCTTT
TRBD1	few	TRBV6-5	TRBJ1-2	CASSDPGQGLDGYTF	TGTGCCAGCAGCGATCCTGGACAGGGGCTCGACGGCTACACCTTC
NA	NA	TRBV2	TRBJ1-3	CATTQGLAGNTIYF	TGTGCCACCACCCAGGGATTGGCTGGAAACACCATATATTTT
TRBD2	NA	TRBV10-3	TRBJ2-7	CATSGGSYEQYF	TGTGCCACTAGCGGGGGCTCCTACGAGCAGTACTTC
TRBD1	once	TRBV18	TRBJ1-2	CASSETEQGAGTF	TGTGCCAGCTCTGAAACGGAACAGGGGGCGGGCACCTTC
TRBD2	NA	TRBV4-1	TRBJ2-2	CASSQAGESGELFF	TGCGCCAGCAGCCAGGCGGGGGAGAGCGGGGAGCTGTTTTTT
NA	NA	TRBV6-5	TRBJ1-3	CASRDTWAGNTIYF	TGTGCCAGCAGGGACACTTGGGCCGGAAACACCATATATTTT
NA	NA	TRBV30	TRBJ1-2	CAWSPPWGRDYGYTF	TGTGCCTGGAGTCCCCCCTGGGGGAGGGACTATGGCTACACCTTC
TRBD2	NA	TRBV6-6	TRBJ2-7	CASSPAGDGGSYEQYF	TGTGCCAGCAGTCCCGCGGGGGACGGAGGCTCCTACGAGCAGTACTTC
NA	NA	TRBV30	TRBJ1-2	CAWSVGSRGYTF	TGTGCCTGGAGTGTAGGCAGCAGGGGCTACACCTTC
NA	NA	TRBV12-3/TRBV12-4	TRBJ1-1	CASSPAGDEAFF	TGTGCCAGCAGCCCGGCGGGGGATGAAGCTTTCTTT
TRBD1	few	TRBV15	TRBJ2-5	CATSSGRNRGETQYF	TGTGCCACCAGCAGTGGAAGAAACAGGGGAGAGACCCAGTACTTC
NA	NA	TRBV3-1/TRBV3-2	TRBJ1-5	CASSQGRGSAQPQHF	TGTGCCAGCAGCCAAGGGAGGGGGTCGGCTCAGCCCCAGCATTTT
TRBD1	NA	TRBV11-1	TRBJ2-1	CASSLDFARGLGEQFF	TGTGCCAGCAGCTTAGATTTTGCCAGGGGGCTAGGTGAGCAGTTCTTC
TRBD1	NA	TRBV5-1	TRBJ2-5	CASSLTGEETQYF	TGCGCCAGCAGCCTTACAGGGGAAGAGACCCAGTACTTC
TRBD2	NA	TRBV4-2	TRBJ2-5	CASSRTSGQETQYF	TGTGCCAGCAGTCGGACTAGCGGCCAAGAGACCCAGTACTTC
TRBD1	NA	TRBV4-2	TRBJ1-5	CASSQDQRQGLRPQHF	TGTGCCAGCAGCCAAGATCAGCGACAGGGTCTGAGGCCCCAGCATTTT
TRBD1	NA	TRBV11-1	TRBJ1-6	CASSSPGQDSPLHF	TGTGCCAGCAGTAGTCCGGGACAGGATTCACCCCTCCACTTT
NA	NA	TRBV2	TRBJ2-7	CATAVIQGSYEQYF	TGTGCCACCGCTGTGATACAGGGATCCTACGAGCAGTACTTC
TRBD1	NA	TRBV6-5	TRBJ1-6	CASRDAGQGNSPLHF	TGTGCCAGCAGGGACGCCGGACAGGGGAATTCACCCCTCCACTTT
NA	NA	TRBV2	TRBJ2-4	CASSEREAGLTRSKNIQYF	TGTGCCAGCAGTGAACGCGAGGCGGGGCTGACGAGGTCAAAAAACATTCAGTACTTC
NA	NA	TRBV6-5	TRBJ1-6	CASSYQQPRAGSPLHF	TGTGCCAGCAGTTACCAACAACCCCGGGCGGGTTCACCCCTCCACTTT
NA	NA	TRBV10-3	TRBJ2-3	CAISESLAGVGADTQYF	TGTGCCATCAGTGAGTCGCTAGCCGGTGTTGGCGCAGATACGCAGTATTTT
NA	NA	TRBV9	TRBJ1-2	CASSVGGAANYGYTF	TGTGCCAGCAGCGTAGGCGGGGCAGCTAACTATGGCTACACCTTC
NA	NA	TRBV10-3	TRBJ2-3	CAISEGGGRTDTQYF	TGTGCCATCAGTGAAGGGGGAGGGCGCACAGATACGCAGTATTTT
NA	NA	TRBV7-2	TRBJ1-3	CASSLVGGGNTIYF	TGTGCCAGCAGCTTAGTCGGGGGTGGAAACACCATATATTTT
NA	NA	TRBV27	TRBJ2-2	CASSWEGPPTGELFF	TGTGCCAGCAGTTGGGAAGGCCCTCCTACCGGGGAGCTGTTTTTT
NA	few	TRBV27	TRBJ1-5	CASSLGGGGQPQHF	TGTGCCAGCAGTTTAGGGGGGGGCGGGCAGCCCCAGCATTTT
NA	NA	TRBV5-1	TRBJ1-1	CASSLGFGHNLRGGEAFF	TGCGCCAGCAGCTTGGGTTTTGGGCACAACCTAAGGGGTGGTGAAGCTTTCTTT
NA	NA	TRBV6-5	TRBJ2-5	CASSRAGQETQYF	TGTGCCAGCAGTCGAGCGGGCCAAGAGACCCAGTACTTC
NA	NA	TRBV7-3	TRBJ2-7	CASSPRRDHYEQYF	TGTGCCAGCAGCCCCCGCCGGGACCACTACGAGCAGTACTTC
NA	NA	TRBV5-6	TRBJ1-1	CASSLIVGRANTEAFF	TGTGCCAGCAGCTTGATTGTGGGACGGGCGAACACTGAAGCTTTCTTT
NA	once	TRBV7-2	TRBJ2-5	CASSLEAAVETQYF	TGTGCCAGCAGCTTAGAGGCCGCTGTAGAGACCCAGTACTTC
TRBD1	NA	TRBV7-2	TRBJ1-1	CASSRDRGTEAFF	TGTGCCAGCAGCCGGGACAGGGGGACTGAAGCTTTCTTT
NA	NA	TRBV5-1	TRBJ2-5	CASSFGLDGETQYF	TGCGCCAGCAGCTTCGGACTCGACGGAGAGACCCAGTACTTC
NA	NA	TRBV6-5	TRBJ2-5	CASSLRLALETQYF	TGTGCCAGCAGTTTGCGGCTAGCATTGGAGACCCAGTACTTC